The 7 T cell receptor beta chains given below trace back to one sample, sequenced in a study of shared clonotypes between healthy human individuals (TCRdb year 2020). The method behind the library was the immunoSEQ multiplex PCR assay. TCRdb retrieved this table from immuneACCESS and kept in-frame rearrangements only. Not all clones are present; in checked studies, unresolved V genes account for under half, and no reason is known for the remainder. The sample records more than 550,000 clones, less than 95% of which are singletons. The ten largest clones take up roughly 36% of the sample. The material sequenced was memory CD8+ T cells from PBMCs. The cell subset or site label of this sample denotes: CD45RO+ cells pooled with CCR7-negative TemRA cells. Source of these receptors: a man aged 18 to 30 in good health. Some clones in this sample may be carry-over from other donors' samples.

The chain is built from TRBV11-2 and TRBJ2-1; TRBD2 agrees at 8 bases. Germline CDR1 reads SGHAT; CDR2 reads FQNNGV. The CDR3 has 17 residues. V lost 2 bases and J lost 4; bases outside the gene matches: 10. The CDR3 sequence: CASSLLLAGLSYNEQFF. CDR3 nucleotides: TGTGCCAGCAGCTTACTGCTAGCGGGTCTCTCGTACAATGAGCAGTTCTTC.

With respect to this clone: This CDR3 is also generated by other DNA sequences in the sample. In DNA form, the CDR3 reads TGTGCCAGCAGCCCTACTCTAGCGGCTCCCTACAATGAGCAGTTCTTC. Protein: CASSPTLAAPYNEQFF. V and J are TRBV7-7 and TRBJ2-1, with 7 bases that match TRBD2. This CDR3 is built from 16 residues. Trimming took 5 bases from V and 2 from J; bases not matched to a gene: 9. Germline CDR1 and CDR2: SSHAT and FNYEAQ (reference sequence).

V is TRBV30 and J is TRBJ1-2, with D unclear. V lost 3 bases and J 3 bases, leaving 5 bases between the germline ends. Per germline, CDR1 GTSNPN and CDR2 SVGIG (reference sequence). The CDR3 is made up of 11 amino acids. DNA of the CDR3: TGTGCCTGGAGGAGTTACTATGGCTACACCTTC. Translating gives CAWRSYYGYTF.

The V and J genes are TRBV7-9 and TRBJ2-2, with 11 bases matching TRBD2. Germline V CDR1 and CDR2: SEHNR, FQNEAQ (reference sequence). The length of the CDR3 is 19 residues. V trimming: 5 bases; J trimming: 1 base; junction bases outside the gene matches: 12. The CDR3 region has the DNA TGTGCCAGCAGCAAAAACCCCCCACTAGCGGGAGAGAACACCGGGGAGCTGTTTTTT. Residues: CASSKNPPLAGENTGELFF.

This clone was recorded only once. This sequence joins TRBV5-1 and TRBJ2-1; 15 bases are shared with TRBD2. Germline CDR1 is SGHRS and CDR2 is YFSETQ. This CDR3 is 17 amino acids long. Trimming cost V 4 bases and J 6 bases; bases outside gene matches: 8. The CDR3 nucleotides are TGCGCCAGCAGCCCCCCCACGGGACTAGCGGGAGGCAATGAGCAGTTCTTC. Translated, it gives CASSPPTGLAGGNEQFF.

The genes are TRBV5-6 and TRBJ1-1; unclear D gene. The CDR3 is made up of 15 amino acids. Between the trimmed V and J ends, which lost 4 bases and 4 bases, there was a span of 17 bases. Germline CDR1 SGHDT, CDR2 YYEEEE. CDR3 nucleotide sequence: TGTGCCAGCAGCGGGCTACCGGTAAGCGGCACTGAAGCTTTCTTT. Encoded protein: CASSGLPVSGTEAFF.

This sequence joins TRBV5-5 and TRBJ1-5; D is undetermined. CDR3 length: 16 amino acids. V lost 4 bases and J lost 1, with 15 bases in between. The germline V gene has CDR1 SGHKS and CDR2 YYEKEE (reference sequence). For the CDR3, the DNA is TGTGCCAGCAGCCTCACGGGCGGAGCAAGCAATCAGCCCCAGCATTTT. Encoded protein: CASSLTGGASNQPQHF.